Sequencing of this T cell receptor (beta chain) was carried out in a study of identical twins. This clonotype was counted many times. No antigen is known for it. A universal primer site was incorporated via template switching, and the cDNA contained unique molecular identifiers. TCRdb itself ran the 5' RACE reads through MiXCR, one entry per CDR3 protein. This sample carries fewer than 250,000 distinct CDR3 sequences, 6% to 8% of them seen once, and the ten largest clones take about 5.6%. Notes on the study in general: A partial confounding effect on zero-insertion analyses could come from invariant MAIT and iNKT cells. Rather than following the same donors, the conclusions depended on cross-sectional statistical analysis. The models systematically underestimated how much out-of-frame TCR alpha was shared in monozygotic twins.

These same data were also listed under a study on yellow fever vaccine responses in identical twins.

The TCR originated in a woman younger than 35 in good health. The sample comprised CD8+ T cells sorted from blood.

The CDR3 protein is CASSSGHRATQYF. As DNA, the CDR3 is TGTGCCAGCAGTTCGGGACATCGAGCGACCCAGTACTTC. V usage is TRBV12-3 or TRBV12-4 and J usage is TRBJ2-5; D is possibly TRBD1 (6 bases). The CDR3 length is 13 residues. Trimming removed 4 bases at V and 7 bases at J, with 13 bases between.